This TCR beta chain is drawn from a study of OX40 agonist ivuxolimab in advanced cancers. In the study overall: Males comprised 82.7% of the group, whose mean age was around 62 years (range about 20 to 90). Two cutaneous melanoma patients and one hepatocellular carcinoma patient, three in all, had partial responses.

Germline lookup yields CDR1 SGHTA and CDR2 FQGTGA. The CDR3 is made up of 16 amino acids. V was clipped by 5 bases and J by 9 bases; unmatched bases: 14. TCRdb's copy holds only in-frame clones and misses some; the assay was immunoSEQ multiplex PCR. The sample lists under 85,000 clones; 88% were seen once. The starting material was CD4+ or CD8+ T cells sorted from blood, obtained in a trial of the OX40 agonist ivuxolimab. The TCR sequence derives from an adult with an advanced solid tumor such as melanoma, head and neck, liver or kidney cancer. This rearrangement joins TRBV7-3 to TRBJ2-1; TRBD2 matches 9 bases. Here the CDR3 DNA reads TGTGCCAGCAGCGATTGGGGGCGGGAGGGTTCCTTTGAGCAGTTCTTC. This gives the protein CASSDWGREGSFEQFF.